Listed below are T cell receptor beta chains from one sample, sequenced in a study of blood T cells in healthy people across ages. Each CDR3 protein is one row after TCRdb ran MiXCR on the 5' RACE reads. There are 600,000 to 1,000,000 distinct CDR3 sequences in the sample; 25% occur only once, and approximately 3.7% lies in the top ten. The data were also submitted as part of a second study, on T cells of mothers and their children.

Sequencing was carried out using blood. The receptors here all came from a boy under 18 in good health. The CDR3 runs from the conserved cysteine through the conserved F or W. Fields, in order: V gene, clone size, J gene, D gene, CDR3 protein, CDR3 DNA. D genes are given only for firm matches. Clone size is stated in some rows and not others, as once, few, many or a class when expanded.

>TRBV10-2|few|TRBJ2-7|TRBD1
CASSEQQGFEQYF
TGCGCCAGCAGTGAGCAACAGGGGTTCGAGCAGTACTTC
>TRBV28|.|TRBJ2-5|TRBD2
CASLGEGETQYF
TGTGCCAGCCTAGGGGAGGGGGAGACCCAGTACTTC
>TRBV20-1|.|TRBJ1-4|.
CSARDLQEKLFF
TGCAGTGCTAGAGATCTCCAGGAAAAACTGTTTTTT
>TRBV11-2|.|TRBJ2-5|TRBD2
CASSFGASGGQQETQYF
TGTGCCAGCAGCTTCGGAGCTAGCGGGGGCCAACAAGAGACCCAGTACTTC
>TRBV29-1|.|TRBJ2-1|.
CSVEEGRGYNEQFF
TGCAGCGTTGAAGAGGGGCGAGGATACAATGAGCAGTTCTTC
>TRBV19|.|TRBJ2-5|TRBD1
CASSIQTGQTQYF
TGTGCCAGTAGTATCCAGACAGGGCAGACCCAGTACTTC
>TRBV4-1|.|TRBJ1-6|.
CASSVEYGDTYSPLHF
TGCGCCAGCTCAGTCGAATACGGGGACACCTACTCACCCCTCCACTTT
>TRBV11-2|.|TRBJ2-4|.
CASSFAGLAKNIQYF
TGTGCCAGCAGCTTTGCAGGGCTAGCCAAAAACATTCAGTACTTC
>TRBV28|.|TRBJ1-1|.
CASSLRPGAEAFF
TGTGCCAGCAGTTTGCGCCCCGGCGCTGAAGCTTTCTTT
>TRBV6-5|.|TRBJ1-1|TRBD1
CASRILSGTANTEAFF
TGTGCCAGCAGGATTCTGAGTGGGACAGCGAACACTGAAGCTTTCTTT